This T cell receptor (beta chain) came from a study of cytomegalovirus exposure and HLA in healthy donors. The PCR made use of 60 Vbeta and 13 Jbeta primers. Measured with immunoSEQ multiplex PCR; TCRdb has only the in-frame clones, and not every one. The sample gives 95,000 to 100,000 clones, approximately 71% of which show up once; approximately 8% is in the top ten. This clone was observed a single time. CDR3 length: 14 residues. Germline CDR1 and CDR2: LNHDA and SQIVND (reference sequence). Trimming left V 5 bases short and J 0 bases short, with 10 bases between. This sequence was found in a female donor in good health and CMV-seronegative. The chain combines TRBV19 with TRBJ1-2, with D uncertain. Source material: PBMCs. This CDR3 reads CASSPWPTNYGYTF. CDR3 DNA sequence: TGTGCCAGTAGTCCGTGGCCGACTAACTATGGCTACACCTTC.